This T cell receptor (beta chain) was captured in a study of early T cells in non-severe SARS-CoV-2 infection. About the research overall: Sequenced material consisted of bulk RNA (from unsorted whole blood), and chains were unpaired.

This clonotype was counted at least ten times. The length of the CDR3 is 16 residues. Trimming left V 6 bases short and J 0 bases short, with 15 bases between. Germline CDR1 and CDR2: WSHSY and SAAADI. Attachment of unique molecular identifiers was made to individual cDNA molecules. TCRdb called the 5' RACE reads again in MiXCR, with one record for every CDR3 protein. The sample has tens of thousands of distinct CDR3 sequences; about 14% are singletons. The sample consisted of whole blood, taken at baseline. The chain uses TRBV10-2 and TRBJ2-1, with a tentative D call TRBD2 (6 bases). The source is an adult who was a healthcare worker with PCR-confirmed SARS-CoV-2 infection or an uninfected control (not recorded which). This chain's CDR3 is CASRNIAESSYNEQFF. The DNA of the CDR3 is TGCGCCAGCAGAAACATAGCGGAGAGCTCCTACAATGAGCAGTTCTTC.